This T cell receptor (beta chain) was documented in a study of shared clonotypes between healthy human individuals. Germline assignment: CDR1 MGHRA and CDR2 YSYEKL. Trimming pared 0 bases from V and 3 bases from J, leaving 9 bases between. The CDR3 is 15 amino acids. Details on this clone: Antigen specificity is unknown. Other DNA sequences in the sample encode the same CDR3.

Broader study findings: Non-shared clonotypes had lower generation probabilities than those shared by all four donors. It was observed that approximately 5% of naive CD4 clonotypes were shared across a handful of donors.

An assay was performed, and its level was deep. Replicate sorted-subset PCRs were loaded with approximately 200 ng DNA, about 28,000 T cell genomes. Method: immunoSEQ multiplex PCR; TCRdb's copy keeps in-frame clones and lacks some. In the table there are just over 2,000,000 clones, approximately 95% of which are singletons. Naive CD8 cells lacked CD45RO, underwent positive selection for CCR7 and left out terminally differentiated effector memory CD45RA+ cells. Source material: naive CD8+ T cells sorted from blood. The receptor's source is a man in his late teens or twenties in good health. The V gene is TRBV4-1, the J gene TRBJ1-5, with D possibly being TRBD1 (5 bases). CDR3 loop: CASSQESGLNQPQHF. The CDR3 bases are TGCGCCAGCAGCCAAGAATCGGGACTCAATCAGCCCCAGCATTTT.